The T cell receptor (beta chain) described here comes from a study of radiotherapy plus CTLA-4 blockade in lung cancer. General study points: Clones of tumor-derived TCRs expanded in blood after radiotherapy plus ipilimumab.

Details on this clone: Its target is not known.

The ends were cut back, 0 bases at V and 1 base at J, with 12 bases in the middle. CDR1 is MNHEY, CDR2 SVGAGI, per germline. The CDR3 totals 16 residues. Sequencing was performed with immunoSEQ multiplex PCR; in TCRdb, only in-frame clones are kept and a portion is missing. The sample holds roughly 59,000 clones; roughly 76% are singletons and the top ten take 6.5% to 9.5%. The chain recombines TRBV6-5 with TRBJ1-1, with D perhaps TRBD1 (5 bases). The source is a human donor with non-small cell lung cancer whose response to radiotherapy plus ipilimumab could not be evaluated. Sample: peripheral blood, taken from a patient treated with radiotherapy plus ipilimumab. CDR3 in amino acids: CASSYSGGGSNTEAFF. CDR3 in DNA: TGTGCCAGCAGTTACTCGGGGGGGGGATCGAACACTGAAGCTTTCTTT.